This T cell receptor (beta chain) is drawn from a study of T-cell memory formation after mild COVID-19. This clonotype was counted many times. Antigen: not known. Overall study findings and caveats: Researchers could not confirm that second-wave clones peaking on day 37 targeted SARS-CoV-2. Mostly located in CM and EM were contracting CD4+ clones, with contracting CD8+ clones located in EMRA.

V lost 5 bases and J 8 bases, leaving 13 bases between the germline ends. Germline CDR1 and CDR2: LGHNA and YNFKEQ. This CDR3 region has 13 residues. UMIs and sample barcodes were carried by the TCR alpha and TCR beta cDNA libraries that 5'RACE produced using constant-segment primers. MiXCR, run by TCRdb on the 5' RACE reads, gives a single entry per CDR3 protein. The data hold 49,000 or so distinct CDR3 sequences, with approximately 7% observed a single time. This receptor was taken from a man aged 18 to 30 who had mild COVID-19 (a few samples of this study predate the infection). Cell type and time point are not known. Sequencing was performed on PBMCs or a T cell subset sorted from them (not recorded which). The chain joins TRBV4-2 to TRBJ2-1; no clear D gene. As DNA, the CDR3 is TGTGCCAGCAGCTTTGGGCGGAAGGATGAGCAGTTCTTC. Protein: CASSFGRKDEQFF.